This is a list of T cell receptor beta chains from one sample in a study of blood T cell repertoires in COVID-19. Assay: immunoSEQ multiplex PCR; the TCRdb copy retains only in-frame clones and omits some. Here the sample spans roughly 100,000 clones, more than 80% being singletons. The sequenced sample was peripheral blood. These receptors were obtained from a man in his fifties or sixties with acute or convalescent COVID-19. The CDR3 runs from the conserved cysteine through the conserved F or W. D genes are given only for firm matches. The size entry is marked missing in some rows and otherwise reads once, few, many or a size class.

d_call j_call v_call clone_size cdr3_length cdr3_nt cdr3_aa
- TRBJ2-3 TRBV28 - 14 TGTGCCGGCCGGGAGCGCAGGAACACAGATACGCAGTATTTT CAGRERRNTDTQYF
TRBD2 TRBJ2-3 TRBV5-4 - 16 TGTGCCAGCAGGCGGACTAGCGGGAGGAGGCCAGATACGCAGTATTTT CASRRTSGRRPDTQYF
- TRBJ1-6 TRBV18 - 15 TGTGCCAGCTCACCAACTCCCCCCTATGATTCACCCCTCCACTTT CASSPTPPYDSPLHF
TRBD2 TRBJ2-3 TRBV20-1 - 13 TGCAGTGCTAGTGTGCTAGCGGGAGTTACGCAGTATTTT CSASVLAGVTQYF
- TRBJ1-2 TRBV2 once 12 TGTGCCAGCAGCCGACTACGGAGAGGCTACACCTTC CASSRLRRGYTF
TRBD1 TRBJ1-1 TRBV6-5 - 15 TGTGCCAGCAGTTACTCCGGGACAGGGGGGAATGAAGCTTTCTTT CASSYSGTGGNEAFF
- TRBJ2-1 TRBV19 - 15 TGTGCCAGTAGGGAGGCCCGGGCCTACAATGATGAGCAGTTCTTC CASREARAYNDEQFF
- TRBJ2-2 TRBV5-1 - 17 TGCGCCAGCAGCTGGACCAGTAGTGTAGGGAGTACCGGGGAGCTGTTTTTT CASSWTSSVGSTGELFF
- TRBJ2-5 TRBV6-5 - 15 TGTGCCAGCTCTTCCTCGGGGGGAGGGGGTGAGACCCAGTACTTC CASSSSGGGGETQYF
TRBD2 TRBJ2-3 TRBV4-3 - 18 TGCGCCAGCAGCCAAGATACATCCGGCGGGAGGAGATCAGATACGCAGTATTTT CASSQDTSGGRRSDTQYF
- TRBJ2-3 TRBV24-1 - 16 TGTGCCACCAGTGACCCAAGTGGGGGACTTGGGTATATGCAGTATTTT CATSDPSGGLGYMQYF
TRBD2 TRBJ2-1 TRBV5-1 - 16 TGCGCCAGCAGCTCTGGAGGACTAGCGGGAGCCGGTGAGCAGTTCTTC CASSSGGLAGAGEQFF
- TRBJ2-1 TRBV5-1 - 12 TGCGCCAGCAGCTCCGAAGGGGTTGAGCAGTTCTTC CASSSEGVEQFF